This record concerns one TCR beta chain sequence. Its antigen is not yet known. Base qualities were left out, and no much larger clone turns up one base away. This sample was taken from a study of T-cell memory formation after mild COVID-19 (dated by TCRdb to the early 2020s). About the full investigation: TCR sequence clusters from the two donors were largely donor specific. T-cell clones expanding and contracting after mild COVID-19 in a couple of donors were tracked by longitudinal TCRalpha and TCRbeta repertoire sequencing. The cohort was made up of two young adult volunteers, one female and one male, who were previously healthy.

Sequenced using an Illumina NovaSeq 6000. TCRalpha and TCRbeta cDNA libraries were built by 5'RACE with constant-segment primers, adding sample barcodes and unique molecular identifiers. RNA was extracted from every sample with Trizol reagent. The libraries were amplified in two PCR steps, and the second step added a second sample barcode and Illumina TruSeq adapters. The libraries were sequenced on an Illumina NovaSeq using 2 x 150 bp paired-end reads. Per the authors' processing: Demultiplexing of reads and collapsing into UMI-guided consensus sequences were performed with migec v1.2.7. Using mixcr v2.1.11, UMI consensuses were aligned to TRA and TRB V and J templates and then assembled into clonotypes. Expanded or contracted clonotypes were those called significant by both edgeR and NoisET, with noise models trained on biological replicates. edgeR calls used a false discovery rate-adjusted p below 0.01 and a log2 fold-change threshold of 1. As an exploratory analysis of dynamics, max-normalized trajectories of the 1000 most abundant clonotypes were examined with PCA combined with hierarchical clustering. Separately sequenced CD4+ and CD8+ repertoires were used to assign the CD4 or CD8 phenotype of responding clones. The raw public data were reprocessed by TCRdb itself: fastp quality trimming at Q25, MiXCR clonotype calling, in-frame beta chains only. A single entry per CDR3 protein holds the most common genes and DNA from its merged rows. The V and J calls follow TCRdb's processing rather than the paper's. The sample includes about 110,000 distinct CDR3 sequences, with roughly a sixth observed a single time. The ten biggest clones cover around 5.1% of the sample.

The paper's findings and limits, for the study overall: Balanced CD4/CD8 phenotypes were observed for clones contracting from day 15 to 85, whereas a bias towards CD4+ was observed for a second wave of clones expanding from day 15 to 37. Contracting CD4+ clones were found mainly in CM and EM memory subsets, while CD8+ clones were enriched in EMRA. Only two mild cases were covered in the study, and larger cohorts including severe cases with pre-infection samples were considered necessary. The detection of some responding clones in pre-infection memory suggests that pre-existing cross-reactive memory T cells joined the SARS-CoV-2 response. The second-wave clones that peaked on day 37 were not confirmed to be SARS-CoV-2 specific.

Ficoll-Paque density gradient centrifugation was used to isolate PBMCs. The V end gives up 4 bases and the J end 1 base, leaving 3 bases in the junction not matched to a gene. Measured from the cysteine to the phenylalanine, the CDR3 is 15 residues long. CDR3 DNA is the only sequence kept; it has 45 bases, read in frame from the first base. The CDR1 and CDR2 encoded by the germline V gene are SGHTA and FQGTGA. Sequencing used PBMCs or a T cell subset sorted from them (not recorded which). Recombination joined TRBV7-3 with TRBJ2-5; the central 10 bases match TRBD1. The receptor was derived from a man aged 18 to 30 who had mild COVID-19 (a few samples of this study predate the infection). The sample titles of this study are shuffled in the database, so cell type and time point are left out; the donor was told from shared clones. The nucleotide sequence is TGTGCCAGCAGCTCGACAGGGGGCTTCCAAGAGACCCAGTACTTC. The resulting protein is CASSSTGGFQETQYF. The CDR3 plus the reference TRBV7-3 and TRBJ2-5 genes for the other parts give the full variable domain: GAGVSQTPSNKVTEKGKYVELRCDPISGHTALYWYRQSLGQGPEFLIYFQGTGAADDSGLPNDRFFAVRPEGSVSTLKIQRTERGDSAVYLCASSSTGGFQETQYFGPGTRLLVL.